A selection of T cell receptor beta chains follows, all from one sample in a study of T cells in Graves' hyperthyroidism and ophthalmopathy. TCRdb re-derived calls from the multiplex PCR reads in MiXCR, one entry per CDR3 protein. The table lists roughly 400,000 distinct CDR3 sequences, more than 13% of them singletons, with 25% to 30% in the top ten. The specimen sequenced was blood. The receptors were gathered from a man aged 45-65 years with Graves' ophthalmopathy. Both conserved end residues are part of each CDR3. Each record gives: V gene, J gene, D gene, clone size, CDR3 DNA, CDR3 protein. A D gene is named only where the DNA matches it firmly. Size tells how often a clone was seen (once, few, many) or the class of an expanded clone, and some rows leave it out.

>TRBV6-2/TRBV6-3|TRBJ1-3|-|many
TGTGCCAGCAGTTACTCGATTCCAGGACAGCGTTCTGGAAACACCATATATTTT
CASSYSIPGQRSGNTIYF
>TRBV18|TRBJ2-5|-|many
TGTGCCAGCTCAGGACGGACCACTAACCAAGAGACCCAGTACTTC
CASSGRTTNQETQYF
>TRBV5-1|TRBJ2-3|-|many
TGCGCCAGCAGCTCGAGTGGGGGATCTAGCACAGATACGCAGTATTTT
CASSSSGGSSTDTQYF
>TRBV7-3|TRBJ2-3|TRBD2|many
TGTGCCAGCAGCCATAGCGGGAGCACAGATACGCAGTATTTT
CASSHSGSTDTQYF
>TRBV7-7|TRBJ2-7|TRBD1|-
TGTGCTAGCAGCTTAGCGCCGGGACAGGTTTTTTCCTACGAGCAGTACTTC
CASSLAPGQVFSYEQYF
>TRBV7-9|TRBJ2-3|-|many
TGTGCCAGCACCTCGGAAAACACAGATACGCAGTATTTT
CASTSENTDTQYF
>TRBV12-3/TRBV12-4|TRBJ2-3|TRBD2|-
TGTGCCAGCAGTTCCGGGACTAGCGGGAGTATAAGCTCAGATACGCAGTATTTT
CASSSGTSGSISSDTQYF
>TRBV19|TRBJ1-4|TRBD1|-
TGTGCCAGTACCAGGGACAGGGGGTCAACTAATGAAAAACTGTTTTTT
CASTRDRGSTNEKLFF
>TRBV2|TRBJ2-1|TRBD2|many
TGTGCCAGCCTCCGGGAGGGGTTGAATGAGCAGTTCTTC
CASLREGLNEQFF
>TRBV27|TRBJ2-5|TRBD1|many
TGTGCCAGCAAGCCGTCCGGGACAGGGGTTTCTGAGACCCAGTACTTC
CASKPSGTGVSETQYF
>TRBV20-1|TRBJ2-7|-|few
TGCAGTGCCCTGTCCCAGGACAAGCTGTACGAGCAGTACTTC
CSALSQDKLYEQYF
>TRBV19|TRBJ2-1|TRBD2|-
TGTGCCAGTAAGGGACTAGCGGGGGAAAGCTCCTACAATGAGCAGTTCTTC
CASKGLAGESSYNEQFF
>TRBV11-2|TRBJ2-1|-|many
TGTGCCAGCAGCCCACCAGGACTGGGTGAGCAGTTCTTC
CASSPPGLGEQFF
>TRBV10-3|TRBJ2-1|TRBD2|few
TGTGCCATCAGTGAGTCTGCCCTAGCGGGAGGGCAACAGTTCTTC
CAISESALAGGQQFF
>TRBV20-1|TRBJ2-1|TRBD2|-
TGCAGTGCAGGGGGGACTAGCGCCTGGCAGTTCTTC
CSAGGTSAWQFF
>TRBV28|TRBJ1-2|-|many
TGTGCCAGCAGTTTCCTGGACAGTCGTGGCTACACCTTC
CASSFLDSRGYTF
>TRBV7-9|TRBJ2-5|-|many
TGTGCCAGCAGCCCACCGCGAGGGACCCAGTACTTC
CASSPPRGTQYF
>TRBV9|TRBJ2-1|TRBD2|once
TGTGCCAGCGGGGGAGGGAATCAATACGATGAGCAGTTCTTC
CASGGGNQYDEQFF
>TRBV24-1|TRBJ2-1|-|-
TGTGCCACCAGTGATAGGACTTCCCCGTGGAATGAGCAGTTCTTC
CATSDRTSPWNEQFF
>TRBV20-1|TRBJ2-3|-|few
TGCAGTGCTAGAGATATCGGCAGTAACACAGATACGCAGTATTTT
CSARDIGSNTDTQYF
>TRBV30|TRBJ2-3|TRBD2|many
TGTGCTACTAGACTAGCGGGAGGGCCAGATACGCAGTATTTT
CATRLAGGPDTQYF
>TRBV10-1|TRBJ2-7|-|few
TGCGCCAGCAGTGATGACAGTTCCTACGAGCAGTACTTC
CASSDDSSYEQYF
>TRBV6-2/TRBV6-3|TRBJ1-1|-|many
TGTGCCAGCAGTCCAATCATGAACACTGAAGCTTTCTTT
CASSPIMNTEAFF
>TRBV5-1|TRBJ2-3|TRBD2|many
TGTGCCAGCAGTCGGACTAGCGGGAGTACAGATACGCAGTATTTT
CASSRTSGSTDTQYF
>TRBV28|TRBJ2-5|-|-
TGTGCCAGCAGTTTTGGGAGACGTCGGTTGCCGCAAGAGACCCAGTACTTC
CASSFGRRRLPQETQYF
>TRBV3-1|TRBJ2-1|TRBD2|many
TGTGCCAGCAGCCAAGATGGGGTCGGGAGGACGAATGAGCAGTTCTTC
CASSQDGVGRTNEQFF
>TRBV6-1|TRBJ1-5|-|many
TGTGCCAGCAGTGGGGAGGACCAAAGGAGCAATCAGCCCCAGCATTTT
CASSGEDQRSNQPQHF
>TRBV5-1|TRBJ2-2|-|few
TGCGCCAGCAGCTTGGGGGCCAGCCCCACCGGGGAGCTGTTTTTT
CASSLGASPTGELFF
>TRBV7-8|TRBJ2-5|TRBD2|few
TGTGCCAGCAGCAGAACTAGCGCGGGAACCAAAGAGACCCAGTACTTC
CASSRTSAGTKETQYF
>TRBV2|TRBJ1-4|-|-
TGTGCCAGCATGGGTTTGAGCGAAAAACTGTTTTTT
CASMGLSEKLFF
>TRBV10-3|TRBJ2-1|-|-
TGTGCCATCAGTGATGGGAGAGCCTTCTACAATGAGCAGTTCTTC
CAISDGRAFYNEQFF
>TRBV7-8|TRBJ1-4|TRBD1|few
TGTGCCAGCAGCGCAACTCAGGGGGGCGAAAAACTGTTTTTT
CASSATQGGEKLFF
>TRBV6-1|TRBJ1-5|TRBD1|few
TGTGCCAGCAGCGCACAGGGGGCGCGGAATCAGCCCCAGCATTTT
CASSAQGARNQPQHF
>TRBV29-1|TRBJ2-7|TRBD1|-
TGCAGCGTGGGACCGACAGGGAGCTACGAGCAGTACTTC
CSVGPTGSYEQYF
>TRBV18|TRBJ2-7|-|-
TGTGCCAGCTCACCGATCCAGGGGTACGACGAGCAGTACTTC
CASSPIQGYDEQYF
>TRBV29-1|TRBJ2-1|TRBD2|few
TGCAGCGTTGGAACTAGCGGGAGCGGTGAGCAGTTCTTC
CSVGTSGSGEQFF
>TRBV14|TRBJ2-7|-|few
TGTGCCAGCAGCCAAGTGACCTACGGGCAGTACTTC
CASSQVTYGQYF
>TRBV18|TRBJ1-1|TRBD1|many
TGTGCCAGCTCACCAAGGGACAGGGTCGCTGAAGCTTTCTTT
CASSPRDRVAEAFF
>TRBV28|TRBJ1-1|-|many
TGTGCCAGCTTTCACATGAACACTGAAGCTTTCTTT
CASFHMNTEAFF
>TRBV20-1|TRBJ2-1|-|many
TGCAGTGCTAGCCCCCCACTAGTAAGGCCCAATGAGCAGTTCTTC
CSASPPLVRPNEQFF
>TRBV2|TRBJ2-7|TRBD2|-
TGTGCCAGCAGCGAAGGGACTAGCGGGAGGGGTATCCACGAGCAGTACTTC
CASSEGTSGRGIHEQYF
>TRBV6-4|TRBJ2-3|-|few
TGTGCCAGCAGTGACGGACAACTAGCCACAGATACGCAGTATTTT
CASSDGQLATDTQYF
>TRBV2|TRBJ1-5|TRBD1|few
TGTGCCAGCACTCCGGGACAGCATAATCAGCCCCAGCATTTT
CASTPGQHNQPQHF
>TRBV11-3|TRBJ2-1|TRBD2|many
TGTGCCAGCAGCTTAGTATTGGCTAGCGGGGAGCAGTTCTTC
CASSLVLASGEQFF
>TRBV18|TRBJ1-5|TRBD1|-
TGTGCCAGCTCACCAGGACAGGGTAACAATCAGCCCCAGCATTTT
CASSPGQGNNQPQHF
>TRBV3-1|TRBJ1-1|-|many
TGTGCCAGCAGCCAACAGGGGTTCACTGAAGCTTTCTTT
CASSQQGFTEAFF
>TRBV27|TRBJ1-5|-|many
TGTGCCAGCATGCCCTTAGGCAGGGCTAGCAATCAGCCCCAGCATTTT
CASMPLGRASNQPQHF
>TRBV5-4|TRBJ2-5|TRBD2|-
TGTGCCAGCAGCTTGGAAACTAGCGGGACGGAGACCCAGTACTTC
CASSLETSGTETQYF
>TRBV6-5|TRBJ1-2|-|many
TGTGCCAGCAGTTACTCGAGAGGGGGCTATGGCTACACCTTC
CASSYSRGGYGYTF
>TRBV29-1|TRBJ2-1|TRBD1|-
TGCAGCGTTGAAGGCAACAGGGGAGATGAGCAGTTCTTC
CSVEGNRGDEQFF
>TRBV20-1|TRBJ1-1|TRBD1|many
TGCAGTGCTACCGGAGGGACAGCGCCGGGTGGAACTGAAGCTTTCTTT
CSATGGTAPGGTEAFF
>TRBV7-2|TRBJ2-1|TRBD2|many
TGTGCCAGCAGCTTGGTAGCGGGCAGCTCCTACAATGAGCAGTTCTTC
CASSLVAGSSYNEQFF
>TRBV29-1|TRBJ2-1|-|few
TGCAGCGTCGGTTCTTATGTGGGAATTGGTGAGCAGTTCTTC
CSVGSYVGIGEQFF
>TRBV20-1|TRBJ1-1|-|few
TGCAGTGCTAGAGATGACGACCATCGGGCTTTCTTT
CSARDDDHRAFF
>TRBV20-1|TRBJ1-4|-|many
TGCAGTGCAAGACAGATTGCAACTAATGAAAAACTGTTTTTT
CSARQIATNEKLFF
>TRBV14|TRBJ2-7|TRBD2|-
TGTGCCAGCAGCCAAGTCTTCGCGGGGGGCTCCTACGAGCAGTACTTC
CASSQVFAGGSYEQYF
>TRBV5-1|TRBJ2-6|-|few
TGCGCCAGCAGGCTGTCAGGGACAAACTCTGGGGCCAACGTCCTGACTTTC
CASRLSGTNSGANVLTF